The clone carrying this TCR beta chain showed up just once. This specimen belongs to a study of Ad26.COV2.S vaccination and SARS-CoV-2 variants. Looking at the study overall: The trial was COV1001 and the donor's arm was Ad26.COV2.S. Administration of Ad26.COV2.S was intramuscular, either once or twice 56 days apart.

The repertoire was sequenced with immunoSEQ multiplex PCR; TCRdb's copy has only in-frame clones and lacks some. The sample consists of about 400,000 clones, about 90% of them appearing once. Trimming cost V 5 bases and J 12 bases, with 12 bases left between them. From germline, CDR1 is SEHNR and CDR2 FQNEAQ (reference sequence). This CDR3 is 11 amino acids long. Treatment indicated: some 20 received Ad26.COV2.S at low or high dose, single or two shots; 5 received placebo; per-sample allocation not given. Sampling took place 63 days after the first vaccine or placebo injection. Sequencing used peripheral blood, obtained in a trial of Ad26.COV2.S vaccine versus placebo. The TCR comes from a person between 18 and 59 years old who received the Ad26.COV2.S COVID-19 vaccine or a placebo. The V gene is TRBV7-9, the J gene TRBJ2-3, with a tentative D call TRBD1 (5 bases). The CDR3 protein is CASSPLGAQYF. The CDR3 DNA reads TGTGCCAGCAGCCCCCTTGGGGCCCAGTATTTT. Filled out from reference TRBV7-9 and TRBJ2-3, the complete variable domain reads DTGVSQNPRHKITKRGQNVTFRCDPISEHNRLYWYRQTLGQGPEFLTYFQNEAQLEKSRLLSDRFSAERPKGSFSTLEIQRTEQGDSAMYLCASSPLGAQYFGPGTRLTVL.